This T cell receptor beta chain was captured in a study of blood T cell repertoires in COVID-19. Whole-study context: Sample material is recorded as cDNA or gDNA derived from T cells, B-cell-depleted T cells, or PBMCs.

Libraries were prepared by immunoSEQ multiplex PCR; TCRdb keeps only in-frame clonotypes and omits some of them. This table holds 100,000 to 150,000 clones, around 85% found once. V shed 2 bases and J shed 1 base, with 12 bases lying between them. Germline V gene data show CDR1 as SNHLY and CDR2 as FYNNEI. CDR3 length equals 16 residues. A Seattle source enrolled patients during active infection and followed them longitudinally. This TCR was recovered from a woman older than 75 with COVID-19, enrolled during active disease. Sample: peripheral blood. The chain uses TRBV2 and TRBJ1-3; D gene uncertain. This chain's CDR3 is CASSEHLTVSGNTIYF. The CDR3 region has the DNA TGTGCCAGCAGTGAACACTTGACTGTGTCTGGAAACACCATATATTTT.